The entry below gives a single TCR beta chain sequence along with its context. Antigen specificity is unknown. The data were taken from a study of T cells in localized non-small cell lung cancer. Study conclusions and caveats: The study linked higher blood T cell density to longer overall survival. Uninvolved nearby lung showed the greatest T cell clonality, exceeding that found in tumor. Within adjacent lung there appeared a median approximately 60 of the top 100 tumor clones.

The germline V gene has CDR1 LNHNV and CDR2 YYDKDF (reference sequence). V was shortened by 1 base and J by 7 bases, with 11 bases between the two germline ends. The CDR3 contains 14 residues. Assay used: immunoSEQ multiplex PCR; TCRdb lists only in-frame clones, some missing. The repertoire has tens of thousands of clones, around 82% of them found once; the top ten carry approximately 35%. The chain employs TRBV15 and TRBJ1-5; D remains unclear. The sequence came from a male donor aged 60 or over with stage II squamous cell lung carcinoma. The specimen comprised peripheral blood, sampled before any cancer treatment. DNA of the CDR3: TGTGCCACCAGCAGAGGGGGTCGAGACCAGCCCCAGCATTTT. This gives the protein CATSRGGRDQPQHF.